The present entry profiles one TCR beta chain with its context. Antigen: not known. This entry comes from a study of response to subunit inactivated influenza vaccine. Findings of the study overall: Few new T cells, the authors suggested, are recruited by each seasonal influenza vaccination.

TCRdb reprocessed the RT-PCR reads via MiXCR and lists one record per CDR3 protein. The table has approximately 530,000 distinct CDR3 sequences, approximately 7.6% seen once. CDR1 is LGHDT and CDR2 is YNNKEL in the germline V gene (reference sequence). The CDR3 spans 15 residues. Trimming stripped 1 base from V and 0 bases from J, with 6 bases between. The chain carries TRBV3-1 and TRBJ2-2; no reliable D call. The sequences come from PBMCs from blood, collected around 25 months after vaccination. The sequence derives from a man in his fifties or sixties who received an inactivated influenza vaccine. The CDR3: CASSQVRPNTGELFF. The CDR3 nucleotides read TGTGCCAGCAGCCAAGTCAGACCGAACACCGGGGAGCTGTTTTTT.